This entry lists 22 T cell receptor beta chains sequenced from one sample in a study of T cell changes during pregnancy in multiple sclerosis. The repertoire was sequenced with immunoSEQ multiplex PCR; TCRdb's copy has only in-frame clones and lacks some. The data show 55,000 to 80,000 clones, roughly 92% seen once. This specimen consisted of CD8+ T cells from peripheral blood mononuclear cells, obtained in the second trimester of pregnancy. The receptor set was obtained from a female donor with multiple sclerosis, enrolled in a pregnancy study.

This chain links TRBV27 with TRBJ1-2; D perhaps matches TRBD1 (6 bases). The CDR3 is 14 amino acids. Germline-derived CDR1 and CDR2 are MNHEY and SMNVEV (reference sequence). Trimming left V 2 bases short and J 3 bases short, with 10 bases between. The CDR3 bases are TGTGCCAGCAGTTTAACAGGGAAACACTATGGCTACACCTTC. Translated: CASSLTGKHYGYTF.

The chain employs TRBV4-3 and TRBJ2-3, with a weak D call TRBD2 (6 bases). The CDR3 is 17 residues long. Trimming cost V 1 base and J 4 bases, with 18 bases left between them. Germline lookup yields CDR1 LGHNA and CDR2 YSLEER. For the CDR3, the DNA is TGCGCCAGCAGCCAAGCACGATTCGGGAGTCCCTCAGATACGCAGTATTTT. Protein sequence: CASSQARFGSPSDTQYF.

The V call is TRBV27, the J call TRBJ1-3; 8 bases map to TRBD1. V lost 8 bases and J lost 3; bases outside the gene matches: 3. The CDR3 totals 13 residues. Germline lookup yields CDR1 MNHEY and CDR2 SMNVEV (reference sequence). The CDR3 DNA sequence: TGTGCCAGCGCCGGACAGGGTGGAAACACCATATATTTT. It is translated as CASAGQGGNTIYF.

The chain uses TRBV21-1 and TRBJ2-2; no check of the table's D call, TRBD2, against the DNA was made. TRBV21-1 counts as a pseudogene. This CDR3 is 12 amino acids long. The CDR3 nucleotides read TGTGCCAGCAGCATAAACACCGGGGAGCTGTTTTTT. Translation: CASSINTGELFF.

The chain recombines TRBV7-9 with TRBJ1-2; 8 nucleotides agree with TRBD1. V lost 4 bases and J lost 5; bases outside the gene matches: 9. The CDR3 has 15 residues. Germline-derived CDR1 and CDR2 are SEHNR and FQNEAQ (reference sequence). The CDR3 is CASSSVVQGAYGYTF. The CDR3 DNA is TGTGCCAGCAGCTCGGTTGTTCAGGGGGCGTATGGCTACACCTTC.

The chain is built from TRBV5-5 and TRBJ1-5; no reliable D call. Germline CDR1 and CDR2: SGHKS and YYEKEE (reference sequence). Trimming stripped 2 bases from V and 5 bases from J, with 11 bases between. The CDR3 has 14 residues. CDR3 loop: CASSLSTGYQPQHF. For the CDR3, the DNA is TGTGCCAGCAGCTTATCCACGGGGTATCAGCCCCAGCATTTT.

The chain recombines TRBV4-3 with TRBJ2-7, with a tentative D call TRBD2 (5 bases). Trimming left V 1 base short and J 7 bases short, with 14 bases between. This CDR3 has 14 residues. The germline V gene has CDR1 LGHNA and CDR2 YSLEER. The CDR3 protein is CASSQGLGSGEQYF. DNA for the CDR3: TGCGCCAGCAGCCAAGGTCTGGGGTCGGGGGAGCAGTACTTC.

The V gene is TRBV7-3, the J gene TRBJ2-7; 7 nucleotides agree with TRBD2. Germline values: CDR1 SGHTA, CDR2 FQGTGA. The length of the CDR3 is 15 residues. J gave up 3 bases and V 5 bases, and 10 bases lay outside the gene matches. The CDR3 here is CASSPGGAGRYEQYF. CDR3 sequence (DNA): TGTGCCAGCAGCCCCGGGGGAGCGGGACGCTACGAGCAGTACTTC.

The chain couples TRBV7-2 to TRBJ2-1, with TRBD1 as a possible D gene (6 bases). The CDR3 has 17 amino acids. The germline gives CDR1 SGHTA, CDR2 FQGNSA. The V gene lost 4 bases and the J gene lost 3 bases, with 19 bases spanning the gap. The CDR3 DNA reads as TGTGCCAGCAGCTCGGCGGACAGTCCTGGGGGCTACAATGAGCAGTTCTTC. Amino acids: CASSSADSPGGYNEQFF.

The chain carries TRBV19 and TRBJ1-1; tentatively, D is TRBD1 (5 bases). The CDR3 is made up of 11 amino acids. Germline CDR1 is LNHDA and CDR2 is SQIVND (reference sequence). V was pared by 8 bases and J by 4 bases, with 8 bases between. CDR3 in amino acids: CASVQGTEAFF. Written as DNA, the CDR3 is TGTGCCAGTGTCCAGGGCACTGAAGCTTTCTTT.

CDR3 residues: CASSLALGSYEQYF. CDR3 sequence (DNA): TGTGCCAGCAGCTTAGCCCTTGGGAGCTACGAGCAGTACTTC. This chain links TRBV11-1 with TRBJ2-7, with TRBD2 as a possible D gene (5 bases). Germline V lookup: CDR1 SGHAT, CDR2 FQDESV (reference sequence). V was pared by 0 bases and J by 3 bases, with 9 bases between. This CDR3 is 14 amino acids long.

This chain joins TRBV7-2 and TRBJ2-2; tentative D call: TRBD1 (5 bases). The germline V and J ends were trimmed by 1 base and 2 bases, with 8 bases remaining between them. Germline values: CDR1 SGHTA, CDR2 FQGNSA. The CDR3 has 15 amino acids. CDR3: CASSLGTTNTGELFF. CDR3 in DNA: TGTGCCAGCAGCTTAGGGACAACAAACACCGGGGAGCTGTTTTTT.

The chain has TRBV25-1 and TRBJ1-2; D not resolved. CDR1 is MGHDK, CDR2 SYGVNS, per germline. Trimming took 4 bases from V and 12 from J, leaving 15 bases between them. The CDR3 is 12 amino acids. As DNA, the CDR3 is TGTGCCAGCAGTGGCCTTCCCGGGTGGCACACCTTC. This sequence encodes CASSGLPGWHTF.

V and J are TRBV18 and TRBJ2-3; D gene uncertain. V shed 2 bases and J shed 6 bases, with 12 bases lying between them. CDR3 length: 14 amino acids. Germline loops: CDR1 KGHSH, CDR2 LQKENI. CDR3 bases: TGTGCCAGCTCACCAGCCCGGGTCCACGATACGCAGTATTTT. Translating gives CASSPARVHDTQYF.

This chain links TRBV2 with TRBJ2-1, with D unresolved. Per the germline V gene, CDR1 is SNHLY and CDR2 is FYNNEI. The V gene lost 6 bases and the J gene lost 0 bases, with 12 bases spanning the gap. The CDR3 contains 15 residues. The DNA for the CDR3 is TGTGCCAGCAGCGGCCAGGATTCCTCCTACAATGAGCAGTTCTTC. Its protein product is CASSGQDSSYNEQFF.

This chain links TRBV7-9 with TRBJ2-7, with 11 bases that match TRBD2. The germline gives CDR1 SEHNR, CDR2 FQNEAQ (reference sequence). Trimming removed 2 bases from V and 3 bases from J; junction bases left unmatched: 12. CDR3 length: 18 residues. CDR3 DNA: TGTGCCAGCAGCTTATTAGGCCTAGCGGGAGGCACCGGCTACGAGCAGTACTTC. This translates into CASSLLGLAGGTGYEQYF.

This rearrangement joins TRBV30 to TRBJ1-1, with D unresolved. V dropped 0 bases and J dropped 0 bases, with 8 bases sitting between them. This CDR3 region has 14 residues. Germline values: CDR1 GTSNPN, CDR2 SVGIG (reference sequence). As DNA, the CDR3 is TGTGCCTGGAGTGTTTTAGATATGAACACTGAAGCTTTCTTT. This sequence encodes CAWSVLDMNTEAFF.

CDR3 residues: CASSTGTGGTDTQYF. The CDR3 nucleotides read TGTGCCAGCAGCACAGGGACAGGGGGCACAGATACGCAGTATTTT. V and J are TRBV9 and TRBJ2-3; 10 bases align to TRBD1. The germline V gene encodes CDR1 SGDLS and CDR2 YYNGEE. The CDR3 length is 15 residues. The V and J ends lost 4 bases and 1 base, in that order; junction bases with no gene match: 3.

The V call is TRBV19, the J call TRBJ1-2, with 7 bases identical to TRBD1. The V gene end was trimmed by 3 bases and the J gene end by 3 bases; junction bases not matched to a gene: 4. The V gene's germline CDR1 is LNHDA and CDR2 SQIVND (reference sequence). The CDR3 is 14 residues long. The chain's CDR3 is CASSIYQGDYGYTF. In DNA, the CDR3 is TGTGCCAGTAGTATTTATCAGGGGGACTATGGCTACACCTTC. Using reference TRBV19 and TRBJ1-2 for the parts outside the CDR3, the full variable domain is DGGITQSPKYLFRKEGQNVTLSCEQNLNHDAMYWYRQDPGQGLRLIYYSQIVNDFQKGDIAEGYSVSREKKESFPLTVTSAQKNPTAFYLCASSIYQGDYGYTFGSGTRLTVV.

V and J are TRBV7-6 and TRBJ2-3; maybe TRBD2 (5 bases). Per germline, CDR1 SGHVS and CDR2 FNYEAQ. V dropped 0 bases and J dropped 1 base, with 5 bases sitting between them. The CDR3 contains 14 residues. The CDR3 DNA reads as TGTGCCAGCAGCTTAGCGGGAGGCACAGATACGCAGTATTTT. This translates into CASSLAGGTDTQYF.

The genes are TRBV29-1 and TRBJ2-5, with 9 bases aligning to TRBD2. Germline V gene sequence: CDR1 SQVTM, CDR2 ANQGSEA. CDR3 length: 17 residues. V gave up 1 base and J gave up 1 base; unmatched junction bases: 10. The CDR3 loop is CSVEVMGLAAPQETQYF. DNA for the CDR3: TGCAGCGTTGAAGTGATGGGACTAGCAGCCCCCCAAGAGACCCAGTACTTC.

The J gene is TRBJ2-3, the V gene TRBV14; 8 nucleotides line up with TRBD2. This CDR3 comprises 16 residues. V dropped 5 bases and J dropped 2; count of bases not matched to a gene: 9. Germline V gene data show CDR1 as SGHDN and CDR2 as FVKESK. CDR3 DNA: TGTGCCAGCAGCAACCGGGAGGGCTCGGTCACAGATACGCAGTATTTT. Translating gives CASSNREGSVTDTQYF.